This entry lists 26 T cell receptor beta chains sequenced from one sample in a study of T cells in Graves' hyperthyroidism and ophthalmopathy. TCR beta CDR3 sequences were amplified from RNA transcripts. TCR CDR3 underwent first-round RT-PCR with the HTBI primer set. Each CDR3 protein gets one entry after TCRdb re-called the multiplex PCR reads with MiXCR. The data show roughly 660,000 distinct CDR3 sequences, roughly 17% seen once. The sequenced sample was blood. The receptors here all came from a man aged 45 to 65 with Graves' hyperthyroidism.

This clonotype was seen ten or more times. The chain is built from TRBV28 and TRBJ1-2, with 7 bases aligning to TRBD1. With V trimmed by 6 bases and J by 3 bases, 4 bases remained unmatched. The CDR3 spans 13 residues. The V gene's germline CDR1 is MDHEN and CDR2 SYDVKM. CDR3 sequence reads: CASSEGGDYGYTF. The DNA for the CDR3 is TGTGCCAGCAGCGAAGGGGGCGACTATGGCTACACCTTC.

The CDR3 sequence is CASSGGQGLNEQFF. The DNA of the CDR3 is TGTGCCAGCAGCGGTGGACAGGGTCTGAATGAGCAGTTCTTC. V gene TRBV7-9 combines with J gene TRBJ2-1; TRBD1 matches 8 bases. Germline V gene sequence: CDR1 SEHNR, CDR2 FQNEAQ (reference sequence). The CDR3 consists of 14 residues. With V trimmed by 5 bases and J by 7 bases, 7 bases remained unmatched.

This clonotype has a count of ten or more. V usage is TRBV7-3 and J usage is TRBJ2-3; 7 bases line up with TRBD1. V was pared by 5 bases and J by 3 bases, with 8 bases of the junction left unmatched. The CDR3 length is 15 residues. From germline, CDR1 is SGHTA and CDR2 FQGTGA. CDR3 protein: CASSPSTGLTDTQYF. The CDR3 DNA is TGTGCCAGCAGCCCATCGACAGGGTTAACAGATACGCAGTATTTT.

The genes are TRBV19 and TRBJ1-3; the match to TRBD1 covers 9 bases. V lost 7 bases to trimming and J lost 8 bases; unmatched junction nucleotides: 21. CDR3 length equals 18 residues. Germline V lookup: CDR1 LNHDA, CDR2 SQIVND (reference sequence). CDR3 sequence: CASKRTWIGDREDDTIYF. The CDR3 bases are TGTGCCAGTAAGAGAACTTGGATCGGGGACAGGGAGGACGACACCATATATTTT. Filled out from reference TRBV19 and TRBJ1-3, the complete variable domain reads DGGITQSPKYLFRKEGQNVTLSCEQNLNHDAMYWYRQDPGQGLRLIYYSQIVNDFQKGDIAEGYSVSREKKESFPLTVTSAQKNPTAFYLCASKRTWIGDREDDTIYFGEGSWLTVV.

Ten or more counts support this clonotype. The rearrangement joins TRBV3-1 to TRBJ2-1, with a tentative D call TRBD1 (5 bases). Trimming took off 0 bases at V and 6 bases at J, with 12 bases between the two ends. The germline V gene encodes CDR1 LGHDT and CDR2 YNNKEL (reference sequence). This CDR3 has 15 residues. CDR3 protein: CASSQEVRATNEQFF. Here the CDR3 DNA reads TGTGCCAGCAGCCAAGAGGTCAGGGCAACCAATGAGCAGTTCTTC.

The genes are TRBV30 and TRBJ2-1, with TRBD1 identical over 8 bases. CDR1 is GTSNPN and CDR2 is SVGIG in the germline V gene (reference sequence). V trimming: 2 bases; J trimming: 9 bases; junction bases outside the gene matches: 9. CDR3 size: 14 residues. The CDR3 is CAWSSLTGVGEQFF. CDR3 sequence (DNA): TGTGCCTGGAGTTCTCTGACAGGGGTGGGTGAGCAGTTCTTC.

This clonotype has more than one count but fewer than ten. V usage is TRBV20-1 and J usage is TRBJ1-1; no reliable D call. The CDR3 is 14 residues long. The V gene lost 0 bases and the J gene lost 6 bases, with 14 bases spanning the gap. CDR1 DFQATT and CDR2 SNEGSKA come from the germline V gene (reference sequence). CDR3 amino acids: CSARDSHGVPEAFF. CDR3 nucleotide sequence: TGCAGTGCTAGAGATTCCCATGGGGTTCCTGAAGCTTTCTTT.

In this sample, this clonotype turned up many times. The J gene is TRBJ1-5, the V gene TRBV12-3 or TRBV12-4; TRBD1 matches 7 bases. The length of the CDR3 is 16 residues. Losses at the gene ends were 4 bases for V and 3 bases for J; bases not matched to a gene: 9. The CDR3 nucleotides are TGTGCCAGCAGTTCACACCCGGGACAGATCAATCAGCCCCAGCATTTT. It specifies CASSSHPGQINQPQHF.

The chain joins TRBV24-1 to TRBJ2-5, with 9 bases identical to TRBD1. From germline, CDR1 is KGHDR and CDR2 SFDVKD. J gave up 5 bases and V 9 bases, and 3 bases lay outside the gene matches. This CDR3 is 12 amino acids long. CDR3 nucleotides: TGTGCCACCGGGACAGGGCGGGAGACCCAGTACTTC. Encoded protein: CATGTGRETQYF.

The count of this clonotype is one. V usage is TRBV7-2 and J usage is TRBJ2-7; 9 nucleotides match TRBD2. Losses at the gene ends were 3 bases for V and 7 bases for J; bases not matched to a gene: 10. This CDR3 is 15 amino acids long. Looked up from germline, CDR1 is SGHTA and CDR2 is FQGNSA. CDR3 loop: CASSFYIAGAGEQYF. CDR3 nucleotide sequence: TGTGCCAGCAGCTTTTATATAGCGGGAGCCGGGGAGCAGTACTTC.

This clonotype was found a few times. The chain employs TRBV5-1 and TRBJ2-5; 8 nucleotides align to TRBD2. The V gene end was trimmed by 7 bases and the J gene end by 1 base; junction bases not matched to a gene: 12. CDR1 and CDR2 (germline): SGHRS, YFSETQ. The CDR3 covers 16 residues. CDR3 DNA sequence: TGCGCCAGCGCCCCCGGGAGCGGGAGCTTCCAAGAGACCCAGTACTTC. It encodes CASAPGSGSFQETQYF. Full variable domain (remainder filled in from reference TRBV5-1 and TRBJ2-5): KAGVTQTPRYLIKTRGQQVTLSCSPISGHRSVSWYQQTPGQGLQFLFEYFSETQRNKGNFPGRFSGRQFSNSRSEMNVSTLELGDSALYLCASAPGSGSFQETQYFGPGTRLLVL.

V is TRBV5-1 and J is TRBJ2-7, with 11 bases identical to TRBD2. CDR1 is SGHRS and CDR2 is YFSETQ in the germline V gene. V shed 0 bases and J 5 bases; nucleotides not matched to a gene: 7. The CDR3 consists of 16 residues. The CDR3 spells CASSLGLAGPGDEQYF. The CDR3 DNA reads as TGCGCCAGCAGCTTGGGACTAGCGGGGCCAGGGGACGAGCAGTACTTC. Together with reference TRBV5-1 and TRBJ2-7, the CDR3 gives the full variable domain: KAGVTQTPRYLIKTRGQQVTLSCSPISGHRSVSWYQQTPGQGLQFLFEYFSETQRNKGNFPGRFSGRQFSNSRSEMNVSTLELGDSALYLCASSLGLAGPGDEQYFGPGTRLTVT.

This clonotype was observed at least ten times. The chain joins TRBV12-3 or TRBV12-4 to TRBJ2-1; TRBD2 aligns across 9 bases. The J segment lost 4 bases and the V segment lost 5 bases, leaving 6 bases of the junction unmatched. The CDR3 consists of 15 residues. CDR3: CASSPQREEYNEQFF. The CDR3 DNA sequence: TGTGCCAGCAGTCCGCAGCGGGAGGAATACAATGAGCAGTTCTTC.

This clonotype was seen repeatedly, ten times or more. J is TRBJ2-1 and V is TRBV12-3 or TRBV12-4, with 12 bases fitting TRBD2. This CDR3 contains 19 residues. V lost 5 bases and J lost 0; bases outside the gene matches: 11. CDR3: CASSPPSGRASNSYNEQFF. The CDR3 nucleotides are TGTGCCAGCAGTCCACCTAGCGGGAGGGCCTCCAACTCCTACAATGAGCAGTTCTTC.

Ten or more counts support this clonotype. The chain couples TRBV28 to TRBJ2-7, with D tentatively TRBD2 (6 bases). Trimming stripped 4 bases from V and 3 bases from J, with 13 bases between. CDR3 size: 14 residues. Germline assignment: CDR1 MDHEN and CDR2 SYDVKM. CDR3: CASSWGTGGYEQYF. CDR3 in DNA: TGTGCCAGCAGTTGGGGGACTGGGGGCTACGAGCAGTACTTC.

This clonotype showed up many times. The J gene is TRBJ2-3, the V gene TRBV10-3; 10 nucleotides match TRBD2. Germline assignment: CDR1 ENHRY and CDR2 SYGVKD. This CDR3 is 14 amino acids long. Trimming removed 5 bases from V and 4 bases from J; junction bases left unmatched: 3. CDR3 sequence: CAISLAGDPDTQYF. The CDR3 region has the DNA TGTGCCATCAGTCTAGCGGGAGATCCAGATACGCAGTATTTT.

The table lists this clonotype with many counts. The gene calls are TRBV15 and TRBJ2-1; D gene unclear. Trimming pared 0 bases from V and 1 base from J, leaving 7 bases between. The CDR3 runs to 15 residues. Germline V gene data show CDR1 as LNHNV and CDR2 as YYDKDF (reference sequence). The CDR3 protein is CATSREQASYNEQFF. The CDR3 DNA sequence: TGTGCCACCAGCAGAGAGCAAGCATCCTACAATGAGCAGTTCTTC.

At least ten counts were recorded for this clonotype. The J gene is TRBJ2-2, the V gene TRBV7-2, with 10 bases lining up with TRBD2. After removal of 4 bases from V and 3 bases from J, the junction contained 5 bases not matched to a gene. Germline V gene lookup returns CDR1 SGHTA and CDR2 FQGNSA. The CDR3 is made up of 16 amino acids. The CDR3, as DNA: TGTGCCAGCAGCTCCGGGACTAGCGTTTACACCGGGGAGCTGTTTTTT. This sequence encodes CASSSGTSVYTGELFF. The whole variable domain, remainder taken from reference TRBV7-2 and TRBJ2-2, is GAGVSQSPSNKVTEKGKDVELRCDPISGHTALYWYRQSLGQGLEFLIYFQGNSAPDKSGLPSDRFSAERTGGSVSTLTIQRTQQEDSAVYLCASSSGTSVYTGELFFGEGSRLTVL.

This chain links TRBV7-3 with TRBJ2-6, with D tentatively TRBD1 (5 bases). Trimming shortened V by 2 bases and J by 2 bases, and 7 bases separated the two germline ends. Germline V CDR1 and CDR2: SGHTA, FQGTGA. The CDR3 loop spans 15 amino acids. The CDR3 DNA reads as TGTGCCAGCAGCTTATGGACAACTGGGGCCAACGTCCTGACTTTC. It specifies CASSLWTTGANVLTF.

This clonotype was picked up a small number of times. The rearrangement joins TRBV14 to TRBJ2-1; 8 nucleotides agree with TRBD2. In germline, CDR1 is SGHDN, CDR2 FVKESK. The CDR3 runs to 16 residues. The trim removed 5 bases at V and 3 bases at J, leaving 9 bases unmatched. The CDR3 nucleotides are TGTGCCAGCAGCTTGACTTCGGGACTAGTCTACAATGAGCAGTTCTTC. This translates into CASSLTSGLVYNEQFF. Using reference TRBV14 and TRBJ2-1 for the parts outside the CDR3, the full variable domain is EAGVTQFPSHSVIEKGQTVTLRCDPISGHDNLYWYRRVMGKEIKFLLHFVKESKQDESGMPNNRFLAERTGGTYSTLKVQPAELEDSGVYFCASSLTSGLVYNEQFFGPGTRLTVL.

This clonotype has a handful of counts. V is TRBV4-2 and J is TRBJ2-7; 7 bases align to TRBD2. CDR3 size: 15 residues. The V gene end was trimmed by 4 bases and the J gene end by 4 bases; junction bases not matched to a gene: 10. Germline V gene lookup returns CDR1 LGHNA and CDR2 YNFKEQ. CDR3 amino acids: CASSPGASGNYEQYF. The CDR3 nucleotides read TGTGCCAGCAGCCCTGGGGCTAGCGGAAATTACGAGCAGTACTTC.

The sample holds many counts of this clonotype. The J gene is TRBJ2-7, the V gene TRBV6-1; TRBD2 matches at 8 bases. The germline CDR1 and CDR2 sequences are MNHNS and SASEGT. V lost 0 bases, J lost 7 bases, and 8 bases stayed unmatched. This CDR3 region has 15 residues. This CDR3 is CASSEAAGGLEEQYF. In nucleotides, the CDR3 is TGTGCCAGCAGTGAAGCGGCGGGAGGATTAGAAGAGCAGTACTTC.

This clonotype was recorded at least ten times. This rearrangement joins TRBV11-2 to TRBJ1-4; D not certain. The CDR3 runs to 12 residues. The germline V gene encodes CDR1 SGHAT and CDR2 FQNNGV. Trimming removed 3 bases from V and 4 bases from J, with 3 bases in between. The CDR3 reads CASSFYNEKLFF. The CDR3 coding sequence is TGTGCCAGCAGCTTCTATAATGAAAAACTGTTTTTT.

This clonotype was recorded only once. V usage is TRBV9 and J usage is TRBJ2-1; D possibly matches TRBD1 or TRBD2 (5 bases each). Looked up from germline, CDR1 is SGDLS and CDR2 is YYNGEE. Trimming removed 4 bases from V and 4 bases from J, with 15 bases in between. The CDR3 extends over 15 amino acids. CDR3 DNA sequence: TGTGCCAGCAGCCTTGGGGGTGTAGAATACAATGAGCAGTTCTTC. It codes for CASSLGGVEYNEQFF.

Only a few counts were recorded for this clonotype. A read error may account for a junction end that differs from germline. V gene TRBV7-6 combines with J gene TRBJ1-5, with D possibly TRBD1 on 5 matching bases. This CDR3 comprises 13 residues. Germline V gene data show CDR1 as SGHVS and CDR2 as FNYEAQ. CDR3 nucleotides: TGTGCCGGCAGCGAACAGGCAAGCCAGCCCCAGCATTTT. As protein: CAGSEQASQPQHF.

There are many counts of this clonotype. This sequence joins TRBV6-1 and TRBJ2-1; D may correspond to TRBD1 or TRBD2 (5 bases each). Trimming shortened V by 7 bases and J by 7 bases, and 17 bases separated the two germline ends. This CDR3 contains 14 residues. CDR1 MNHNS and CDR2 SASEGT come from the germline V gene. For the CDR3, the DNA is TGTGCCAGCAATCTAGGGGACGTCCGGAATGAGCAGTTCTTC. As protein: CASNLGDVRNEQFF.